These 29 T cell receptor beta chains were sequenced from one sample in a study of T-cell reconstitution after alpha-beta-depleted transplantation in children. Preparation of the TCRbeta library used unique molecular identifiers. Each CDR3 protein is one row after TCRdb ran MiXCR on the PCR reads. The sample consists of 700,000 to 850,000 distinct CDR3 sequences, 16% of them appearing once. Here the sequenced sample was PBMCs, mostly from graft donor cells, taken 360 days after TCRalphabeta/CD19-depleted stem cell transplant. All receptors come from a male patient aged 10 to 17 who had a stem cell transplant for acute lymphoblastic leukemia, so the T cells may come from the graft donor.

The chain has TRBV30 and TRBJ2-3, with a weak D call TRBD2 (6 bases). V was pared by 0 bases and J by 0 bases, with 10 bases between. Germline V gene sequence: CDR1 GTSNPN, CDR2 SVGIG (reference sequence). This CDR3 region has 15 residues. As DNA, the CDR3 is TGTGCCTGGAGTGTACGGACTACCAGCACAGATACGCAGTATTTT. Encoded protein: CAWSVRTTSTDTQYF.

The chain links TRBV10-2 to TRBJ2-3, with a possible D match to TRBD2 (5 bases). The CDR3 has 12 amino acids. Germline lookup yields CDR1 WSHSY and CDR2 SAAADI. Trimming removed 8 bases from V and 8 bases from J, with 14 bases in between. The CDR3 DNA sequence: TGCGCCAGCGGTATAGGAGGTGTTACGCAGTATTTT. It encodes CASGIGGVTQYF.

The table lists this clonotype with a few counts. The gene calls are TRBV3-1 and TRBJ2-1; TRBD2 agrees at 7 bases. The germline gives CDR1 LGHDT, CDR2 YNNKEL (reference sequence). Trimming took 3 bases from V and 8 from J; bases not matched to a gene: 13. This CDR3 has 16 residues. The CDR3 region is CASSHSTNGGSDEQFF. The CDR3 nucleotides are TGTGCCAGCAGCCACTCCACGAACGGCGGGAGCGATGAGCAGTTCTTC.

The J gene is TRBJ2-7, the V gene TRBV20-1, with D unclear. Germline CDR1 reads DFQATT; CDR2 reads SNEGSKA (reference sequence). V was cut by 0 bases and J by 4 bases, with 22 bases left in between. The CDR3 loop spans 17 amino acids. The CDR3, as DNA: TGCAGTGCTAGAGACAGACTTCCTTCCCCACTTATTTACGAGCAGTACTTC. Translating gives CSARDRLPSPLIYEQYF.

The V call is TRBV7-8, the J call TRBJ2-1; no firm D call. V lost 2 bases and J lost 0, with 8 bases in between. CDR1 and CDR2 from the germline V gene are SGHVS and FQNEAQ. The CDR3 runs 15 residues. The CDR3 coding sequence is TGTGCCAGCAGCTTATTTTCGAGCTCCTACAATGAGCAGTTCTTC. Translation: CASSLFSSSYNEQFF. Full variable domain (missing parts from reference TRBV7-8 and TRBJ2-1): GAGVSQSPRYKVAKRGQDVALRCDPISGHVSLFWYQQALGQGPEFLTYFQNEAQLDKSGLPSDRFFAERPEGSVSTLKIQRTQQEDSAVYLCASSLFSSSYNEQFFGPGTRLTVL.

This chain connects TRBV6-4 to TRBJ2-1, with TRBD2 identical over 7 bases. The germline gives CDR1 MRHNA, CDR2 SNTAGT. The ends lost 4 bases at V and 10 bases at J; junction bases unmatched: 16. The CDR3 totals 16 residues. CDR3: CASSAQTGGGIGEQFF. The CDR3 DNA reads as TGTGCCAGCAGTGCCCAGACGGGGGGAGGAATCGGGGAGCAGTTCTTC.

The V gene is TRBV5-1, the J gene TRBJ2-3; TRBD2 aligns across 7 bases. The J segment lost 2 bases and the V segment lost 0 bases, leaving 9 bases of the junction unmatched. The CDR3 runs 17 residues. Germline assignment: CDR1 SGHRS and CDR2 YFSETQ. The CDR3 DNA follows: TGCGCCAGCAGCTTGGAAATCAAGGCGGGGGTCACAGATACGCAGTATTTT. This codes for CASSLEIKAGVTDTQYF.

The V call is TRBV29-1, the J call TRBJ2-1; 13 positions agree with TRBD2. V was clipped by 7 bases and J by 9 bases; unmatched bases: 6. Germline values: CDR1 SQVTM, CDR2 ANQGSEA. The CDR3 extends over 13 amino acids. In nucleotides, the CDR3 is TGCAGCGCCCAAAGACTAGCGGGAGGTGAGCAGTTCTTC. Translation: CSAQRLAGGEQFF.

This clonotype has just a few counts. The chain's CDR3 is CASRMGPVEGYTF. DNA for the CDR3: TGCGCCAGCAGGATGGGGCCGGTGGAGGGCTACACCTTC. The V and J genes are TRBV5-1 and TRBJ1-2; weak D call: TRBD1 (5 bases). Germline V gene lookup returns CDR1 SGHRS and CDR2 YFSETQ. Between the trimmed V and J ends, which lost 5 bases and 8 bases, there was a span of 16 bases. The CDR3 is 13 amino acids.

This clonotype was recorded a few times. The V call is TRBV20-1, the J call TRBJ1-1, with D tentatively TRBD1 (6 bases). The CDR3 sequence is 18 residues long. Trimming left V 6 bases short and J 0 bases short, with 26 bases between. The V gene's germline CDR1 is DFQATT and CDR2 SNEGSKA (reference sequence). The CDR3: CSASARISPGAMNTEAFF. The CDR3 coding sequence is TGCAGTGCCAGCGCGCGTATTTCACCAGGGGCTATGAACACTGAAGCTTTCTTT.

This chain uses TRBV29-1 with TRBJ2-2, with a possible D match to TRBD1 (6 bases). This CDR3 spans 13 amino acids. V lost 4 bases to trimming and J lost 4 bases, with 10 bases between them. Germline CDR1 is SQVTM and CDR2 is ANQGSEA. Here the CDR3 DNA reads TGCAGCGTTGTCTCCAGGGGCACCGGGGAGCTGTTTTTT. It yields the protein CSVVSRGTGELFF.

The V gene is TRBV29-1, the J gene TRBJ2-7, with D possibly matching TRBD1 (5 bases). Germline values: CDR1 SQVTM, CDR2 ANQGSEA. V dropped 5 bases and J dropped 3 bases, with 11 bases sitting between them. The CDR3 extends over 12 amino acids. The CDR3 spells CSVWTPNYEQYF. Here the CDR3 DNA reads TGCAGCGTTTGGACACCCAACTACGAGCAGTACTTC.

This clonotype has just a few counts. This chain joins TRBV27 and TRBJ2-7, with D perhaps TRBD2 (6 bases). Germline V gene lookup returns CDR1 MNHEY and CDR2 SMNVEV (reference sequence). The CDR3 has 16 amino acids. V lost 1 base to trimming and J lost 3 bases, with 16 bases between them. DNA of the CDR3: TGTGCCAGCAGTTTATGGGAGGCCCCCTCGTTCTACGAGCAGTACTTC. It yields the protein CASSLWEAPSFYEQYF.

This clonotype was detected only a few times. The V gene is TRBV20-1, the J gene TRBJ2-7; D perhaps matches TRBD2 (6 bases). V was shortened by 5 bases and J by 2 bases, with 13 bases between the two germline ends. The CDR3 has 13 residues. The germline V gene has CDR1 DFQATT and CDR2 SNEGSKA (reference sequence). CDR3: CSAPERTTYEQYF. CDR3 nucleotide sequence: TGCAGTGCTCCTGAACGGACTACCTACGAGCAGTACTTC.

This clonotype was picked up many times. As DNA, the CDR3 is TGCGCCAGCAGCTATTACCGGGACAGAGCCAAAAACATTCAGTACTTC. Protein sequence: CASSYYRDRAKNIQYF. This chain links TRBV5-1 with TRBJ2-4; 7 positions match TRBD1. After removal of 3 bases from V and 0 bases from J, the junction contained 6 bases not matched to a gene. The length of the CDR3 is 16 residues. Looked up from germline, CDR1 is SGHRS and CDR2 is YFSETQ.

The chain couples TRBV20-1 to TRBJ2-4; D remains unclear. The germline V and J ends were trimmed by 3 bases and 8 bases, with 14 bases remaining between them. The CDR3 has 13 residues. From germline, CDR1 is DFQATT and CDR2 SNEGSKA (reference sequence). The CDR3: CSASRPRGDIQYF. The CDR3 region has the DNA TGCAGTGCTAGTAGGCCCCGTGGGGACATTCAGTACTTC.

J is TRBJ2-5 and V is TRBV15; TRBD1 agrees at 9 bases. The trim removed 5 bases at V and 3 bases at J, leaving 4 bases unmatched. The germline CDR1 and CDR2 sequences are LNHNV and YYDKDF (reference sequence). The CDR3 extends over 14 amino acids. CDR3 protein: CATSPGQGKETQYF. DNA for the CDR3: TGTGCCACCAGCCCGGGACAGGGAAAAGAGACCCAGTACTTC.

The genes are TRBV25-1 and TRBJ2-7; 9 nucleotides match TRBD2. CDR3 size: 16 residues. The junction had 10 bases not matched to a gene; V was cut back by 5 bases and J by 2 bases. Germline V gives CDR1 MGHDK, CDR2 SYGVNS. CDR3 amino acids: CASSPGTSYGPYEQYF. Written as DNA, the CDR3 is TGTGCCAGCAGTCCCGGGACTAGCTACGGTCCCTACGAGCAGTACTTC.

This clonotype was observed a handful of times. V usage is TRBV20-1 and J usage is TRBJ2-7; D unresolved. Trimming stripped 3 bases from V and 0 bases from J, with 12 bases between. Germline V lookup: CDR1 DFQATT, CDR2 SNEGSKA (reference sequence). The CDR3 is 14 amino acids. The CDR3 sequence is CSARARPSSYEQYF. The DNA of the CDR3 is TGCAGTGCTAGGGCTAGACCAAGCTCCTACGAGCAGTACTTC.

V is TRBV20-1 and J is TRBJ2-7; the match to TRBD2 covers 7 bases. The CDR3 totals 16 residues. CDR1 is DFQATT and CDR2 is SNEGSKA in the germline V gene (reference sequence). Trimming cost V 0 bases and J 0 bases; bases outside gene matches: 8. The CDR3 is CSARDIAGVDSYEQYF. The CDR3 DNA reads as TGCAGTGCTAGAGATATCGCGGGAGTGGACTCCTACGAGCAGTACTTC.

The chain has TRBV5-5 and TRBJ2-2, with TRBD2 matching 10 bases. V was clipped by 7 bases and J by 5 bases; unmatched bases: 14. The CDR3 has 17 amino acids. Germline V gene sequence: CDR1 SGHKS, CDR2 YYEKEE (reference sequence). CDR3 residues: CASCKASGSLRTGELFF. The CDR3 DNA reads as TGTGCCAGCTGTAAGGCTAGCGGGAGTTTAAGAACCGGGGAGCTGTTTTTT.

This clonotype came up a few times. CDR3 region: CASSFDSLYEQYF. In nucleotides, the CDR3 is TGTGCCAGCAGCTTTGACTCGTTATACGAGCAGTACTTC. The V gene is TRBV7-9, the J gene TRBJ2-7; the D is unclear. This CDR3 comprises 13 residues. Germline loops: CDR1 SEHNR, CDR2 FQNEAQ (reference sequence). V shed 3 bases and J shed 4 bases, with 10 bases lying between them.

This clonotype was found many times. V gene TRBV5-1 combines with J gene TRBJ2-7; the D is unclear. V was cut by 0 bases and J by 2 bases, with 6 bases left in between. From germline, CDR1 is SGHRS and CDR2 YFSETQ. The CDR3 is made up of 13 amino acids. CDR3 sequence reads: CASSLDRPYEQYF. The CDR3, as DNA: TGCGCCAGCAGCTTGGACAGACCCTACGAGCAGTACTTC.

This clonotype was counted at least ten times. CDR3 residues: CASSQVYSSYEQYF. DNA of the CDR3: TGTGCCAGCAGCCAAGTTTACAGCAGCTACGAGCAGTACTTC. The chain links TRBV3-1 to TRBJ2-7; D ambiguous. Per the germline V gene, CDR1 is LGHDT and CDR2 is YNNKEL (reference sequence). V lost 1 base to trimming and J lost 3 bases, with 10 bases between them. The CDR3 consists of 14 residues.

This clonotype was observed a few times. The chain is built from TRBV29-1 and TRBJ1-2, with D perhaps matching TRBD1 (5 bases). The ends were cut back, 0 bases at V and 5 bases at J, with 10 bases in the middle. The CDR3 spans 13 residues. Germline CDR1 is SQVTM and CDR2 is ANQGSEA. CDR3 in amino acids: CSVEEPGWYGYTF. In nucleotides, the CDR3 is TGCAGCGTTGAAGAACCAGGGTGGTATGGCTACACCTTC. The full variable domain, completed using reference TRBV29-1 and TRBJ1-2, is SAVISQKPSRDICQRGTSLTIQCQVDSQVTMMFWYRQQPGQSLTLIATANQGSEATYESGFVIDKFPISRPNLTFSTLTVSNMSPEDSSIYLCSVEEPGWYGYTFGSGTRLTVV.

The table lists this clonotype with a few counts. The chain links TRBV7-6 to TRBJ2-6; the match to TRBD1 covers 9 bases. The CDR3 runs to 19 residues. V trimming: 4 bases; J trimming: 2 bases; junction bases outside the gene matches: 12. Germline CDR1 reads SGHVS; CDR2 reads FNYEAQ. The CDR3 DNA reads TGTGCCAGCAGCTCAAGGGGGGGGGACAGGGTGACTGGGGCCAACGTCCTGACTTTC. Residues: CASSSRGGDRVTGANVLTF. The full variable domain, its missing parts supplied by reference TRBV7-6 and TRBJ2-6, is GAGVSQSPRYKVTKRGQDVALRCDPISGHVSLYWYRQALGQGPEFLTYFNYEAQQDKSGLPNDRFSAERPEGSISTLTIQRTEQRDSAMYRCASSSRGGDRVTGANVLTFGAGSRLTVL.

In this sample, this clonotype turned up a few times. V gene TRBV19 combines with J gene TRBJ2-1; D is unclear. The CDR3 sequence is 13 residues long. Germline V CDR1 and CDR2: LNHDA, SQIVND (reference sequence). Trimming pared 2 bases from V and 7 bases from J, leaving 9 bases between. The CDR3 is CASSISLWNEQFF. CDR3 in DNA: TGTGCCAGTAGTATAAGCCTCTGGAATGAGCAGTTCTTC.

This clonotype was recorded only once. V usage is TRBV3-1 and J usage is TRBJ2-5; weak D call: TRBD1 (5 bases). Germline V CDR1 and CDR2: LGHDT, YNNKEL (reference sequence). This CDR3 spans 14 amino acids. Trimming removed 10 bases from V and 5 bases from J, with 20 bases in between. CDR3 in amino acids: CATSQAASRETQYF. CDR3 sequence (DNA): TGTGCCACATCACAGGCGGCCTCGAGGGAGACCCAGTACTTC.

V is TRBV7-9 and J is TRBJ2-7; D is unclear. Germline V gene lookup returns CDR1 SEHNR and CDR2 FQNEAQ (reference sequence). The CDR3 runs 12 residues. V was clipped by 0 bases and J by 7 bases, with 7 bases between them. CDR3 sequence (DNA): TGTGCCAGCAGCTTAGCGGTCTCTGAGCAGTACTTC. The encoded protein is CASSLAVSEQYF.